These 23 T cell receptor beta chains came from one sample sequenced in a study of T-cell reconstitution after alpha-beta-depleted transplantation in children. The TCRbeta library incorporated unique molecular identifiers. TCRdb processed the PCR reads anew with MiXCR; each CDR3 protein has one entry. The data show approximately 350,000 distinct CDR3 sequences, 15% to 20% seen once. The source material was PBMCs, mostly from graft donor cells, sampled 360 days after TCRalphabeta/CD19-depleted stem cell transplant. The receptors stem from a male patient aged 2-15 years who had a stem cell transplant for acute lymphoblastic leukemia, so the T cells may come from the graft donor.

The chain has TRBV5-1 and TRBJ2-1; 12 nucleotides agree with TRBD2. Trimming at V came to 2 bases and at J to 6 bases, leaving 12 bases not matched to a gene. The germline V gene encodes CDR1 SGHRS and CDR2 YFSETQ. The CDR3 is made up of 18 amino acids. The CDR3 loop reads CASSFRGLAGRKSNEQFF. In DNA form, the CDR3 reads TGCGCCAGCAGCTTTCGAGGACTAGCGGGAAGGAAAAGCAATGAGCAGTTCTTC.

This clonotype was found many times. This chain links TRBV20-1 with TRBJ2-2; weak D call: TRBD2 (6 bases). V was cut by 3 bases and J by 2 bases, with 10 bases left in between. From germline, CDR1 is DFQATT and CDR2 SNEGSKA (reference sequence). The CDR3 sequence is 14 residues long. The CDR3 coding sequence is TGCAGTGCTAGGGGGACTTCTAACACCGGGGAGCTGTTTTTT. Translated, it gives CSARGTSNTGELFF.

The chain carries TRBV4-1 and TRBJ2-3, with 12 bases that match TRBD2. CDR1 and CDR2 from the germline V gene are MGHRA and YSYEKL. The CDR3 length is 15 residues. Trimming cost V 4 bases and J 7 bases; bases outside gene matches: 6. CDR3 region: CASSPTSGRVHTQYF. For the CDR3, the DNA is TGCGCCAGCAGCCCGACTAGCGGGAGAGTTCATACGCAGTATTTT.

Worth noting for this clonotype: A single base separates this from a much larger clone, so it may be a read error. The chain joins TRBV28 to TRBJ2-7; D is undetermined. The germline gives CDR1 MDHEN, CDR2 SYDVKM. CDR3 size: 11 residues. V shed 4 bases and J shed 2 bases, with 3 bases lying between them. The CDR3 reads CASSYTYEQYF. CDR3 nucleotides: TGTGCCAGCAGTTACACCTACGAGCAGTACTTC.

This clonotype was recorded a few times. The chain has TRBV12-3 or TRBV12-4 and TRBJ2-3, with a possible D match to TRBD2 (5 bases). Trimming shortened V by 3 bases and J by 5 bases, and 9 bases separated the two germline ends. CDR3 length: 13 residues. The CDR3 region has the DNA TGTGCCAGCAGTTTTGGTGGGAGAGATACGCAGTATTTT. Encoded protein: CASSFGGRDTQYF.

The chain has TRBV5-6 and TRBJ1-5; the D gene is possibly TRBD1 (5 bases). Germline-derived CDR1 and CDR2 are SGHDT and YYEEEE. The CDR3 has 14 residues. Trimming removed 4 bases at V and 5 bases at J, with 13 bases between. For the CDR3, the DNA is TGTGCCAGCAGCCTTGGACACTTAGATCAGCCCCAGCATTTT. It yields the protein CASSLGHLDQPQHF.

This clonotype showed up many times. The CDR3 nucleotides are TGTGCCAGCAGCACTACCGCGGGACTCACAGATACGCAGTATTTT. Encoded protein: CASSTTAGLTDTQYF. The rearrangement links TRBV3-1 to TRBJ2-3, with D possibly TRBD2 on 6 matching bases. This CDR3 has 15 residues. Germline CDR1 LGHDT, CDR2 YNNKEL (reference sequence). The ends were cut back, 5 bases at V and 2 bases at J, with 14 bases in the middle.

The chain recombines TRBV7-8 with TRBJ1-2; TRBD1 aligns across 8 bases. The CDR3 has 14 residues. With 4 bases clipped from V and 4 bases from J, the junction kept 5 bases outside the gene matches. CDR1 and CDR2 (germline): SGHVS, FQNEAQ. The CDR3 DNA sequence: TGTGCCAGCAGCTCGGGACAGGCCCTCTATGGCTACACCTTC. Translation: CASSSGQALYGYTF.

This sequence joins TRBV27 and TRBJ2-5, with 7 nucleotides matching TRBD1. The CDR3 has 16 residues. The V and J ends lost 3 bases and 3 bases, in that order; junction bases with no gene match: 10. Germline CDR1 is MNHEY and CDR2 is SMNVEV (reference sequence). DNA for the CDR3: TGTGCCAGCAGTTTTAAGGGGACAGCGTATGAAGAGACCCAGTACTTC. Translating gives CASSFKGTAYEETQYF.

This clonotype showed up many times. The gene calls are TRBV20-1 and TRBJ2-1; tentative D call: TRBD2 (6 bases). CDR1 DFQATT and CDR2 SNEGSKA come from the germline V gene (reference sequence). V lost 0 bases, J lost 7 bases, and 13 bases lay in between. CDR3 length equals 14 residues. The CDR3 reads CSARDMALANEQFF. In nucleotides, the CDR3 is TGCAGTGCTAGAGATATGGCACTAGCAAATGAGCAGTTCTTC.

This chain uses TRBV27 with TRBJ2-1, with unresolved D. This CDR3 is built from 16 residues. Germline V gives CDR1 MNHEY, CDR2 SMNVEV (reference sequence). Trimming shortened V by 2 bases and J by 2 bases, and 13 bases separated the two germline ends. The CDR3 bases are TGTGCCAGCAGTTTAGGTCTGTACCCTCCCTACAATGAGCAGTTCTTC. Translating gives CASSLGLYPPYNEQFF.

The chain uses TRBV7-2 and TRBJ2-1; 7 bases map to TRBD2. The CDR3 extends over 16 amino acids. Germline CDR1 is SGHTA and CDR2 is FQGNSA. V was clipped by 1 base and J by 2 bases; unmatched bases: 5. The CDR3 bases are TGTGCCAGCAGCTTAGGGCGGGGGAGTCCCTACAATGAGCAGTTCTTC. It specifies CASSLGRGSPYNEQFF.

The J gene is TRBJ1-1, the V gene TRBV18; 8 bases agree with TRBD1. This CDR3 comprises 17 residues. Germline CDR1 and CDR2: KGHSH and LQKENI. J gave up 3 bases and V 4 bases, and 13 bases lay outside the gene matches. The CDR3 region has the DNA TGTGCCAGCTCACGACAGGGGCGGGGGAGCTCTGACACTGAAGCTTTCTTT. It translates to CASSRQGRGSSDTEAFF.

The chain uses TRBV12-3 or TRBV12-4 and TRBJ2-5, with 15 positions matching TRBD2. CDR3 length: 18 residues. J was trimmed by 5 bases and V by 3 bases; bases with no gene match: 10. In nucleotides, the CDR3 is TGTGCCAGCAGTTTGGCCGGGACTAGCGGGAGGCGGGGTGAGACCCAGTACTTC. The encoded protein is CASSLAGTSGRRGETQYF.

CDR3 nucleotides: TGTGCCAGCAGCTTGTCGGGACAGCGCACAGATACGCAGTATTTT. It encodes CASSLSGQRTDTQYF. V and J are TRBV7-3 and TRBJ2-3, with 7 bases fitting TRBD1. The CDR3 has 15 residues. CDR1 is SGHTA, CDR2 FQGTGA, per germline. V lost 3 bases and J lost 1; bases outside the gene matches: 4.

The rearrangement joins TRBV11-1 to TRBJ2-2; 10 positions match TRBD1. The length of the CDR3 is 19 residues. V lost 3 bases and J lost 6; bases outside the gene matches: 16. Germline lookup yields CDR1 SGHAT and CDR2 FQDESV (reference sequence). The CDR3 DNA is TGTGCCAGCAGCTTGGGACAGGGGTGGCCTACTAGGTCGCCCGGGGAGCTGTTTTTT. It yields the protein CASSLGQGWPTRSPGELFF. Variable domain in full (rest from reference TRBV11-1 and TRBJ2-2): EAEVAQSPRYKITEKSQAVAFWCDPISGHATLYWYRQILGQGPELLVQFQDESVVDDSQLPKDRFSAERLKGVDSTLKIQPAELGDSAMYLCASSLGQGWPTRSPGELFFGEGSRLTVL.

The V gene is TRBV12-3 or TRBV12-4, the J gene TRBJ2-2; D not resolved. V lost 4 bases to trimming and J lost 1 base, with 4 bases between them. The CDR3 length is 13 residues. The CDR3 protein is CASSSLNTGELFF. DNA for the CDR3: TGTGCCAGCAGTTCCCTGAACACCGGGGAGCTGTTTTTT.

This clonotype was seen only a few times. J is TRBJ2-1 and V is TRBV5-6; possible D gene TRBD2, 6 bases. CDR1 is SGHDT and CDR2 is YYEEEE in the germline V gene. With 4 bases removed from V and 3 bases from J, the gap between germline ends came to 14 bases. The CDR3 runs 15 residues. The CDR3 loop reads CASSASGLIYNEQFF. The CDR3 DNA is TGTGCCAGCAGCGCTTCGGGACTTATCTACAATGAGCAGTTCTTC.

The rearrangement uses TRBV18 and TRBJ2-1; possibly TRBD2 for D (5 bases). Germline V CDR1 and CDR2: KGHSH, LQKENI. V shed 1 base and J shed 2 bases, with 15 bases lying between them. This CDR3 is built from 17 residues. The CDR3 protein is CASSPLREGPAYNEQFF. The CDR3 DNA sequence: TGTGCCAGCTCACCACTCCGAGAGGGCCCTGCCTACAATGAGCAGTTCTTC.

J is TRBJ2-5 and V is TRBV5-1, with D unresolved. CDR3 length equals 17 residues. V was clipped by 0 bases and J by 2 bases, with 17 bases between them. Germline V gene sequence: CDR1 SGHRS, CDR2 YFSETQ. The CDR3 spells CASSLGIGPRRQETQYF. The CDR3 DNA follows: TGCGCCAGCAGCTTGGGGATAGGCCCGCGAAGACAAGAGACCCAGTACTTC.

This clonotype was detected many times. The rearrangement uses TRBV28 and TRBJ1-5; TRBD1 is a possible D gene (5 bases). V gave up 2 bases and J gave up 6 bases, with 11 bases separating them. Per the germline V gene, CDR1 is MDHEN and CDR2 is SYDVKM. The CDR3 totals 14 residues. The CDR3 here is CASSLPGSIQPQHF. As DNA, the CDR3 is TGTGCCAGCAGTTTACCAGGGTCTATTCAGCCCCAGCATTTT.

This clonotype came up many times. The V gene is TRBV28, the J gene TRBJ2-1; 13 bases align to TRBD2. V lost 3 bases and J lost 3; bases outside the gene matches: 17. Germline CDR1 MDHEN, CDR2 SYDVKM. This CDR3 has 21 residues. CDR3 residues: CASSFSSDSGTSGDLYNEQFF. The CDR3 coding sequence is TGTGCCAGCAGTTTTAGCTCCGACTCCGGGACTAGCGGGGACCTCTACAATGAGCAGTTCTTC.

This clonotype occurred many times. The chain combines TRBV2 with TRBJ1-5; D possibly corresponds to TRBD1 (5 bases). Germline V lookup: CDR1 SNHLY, CDR2 FYNNEI. V was trimmed by 8 bases and J by 7 bases, leaving 15 bases between them. The CDR3 is made up of 13 amino acids. CDR3 coding DNA: TGTGCCAGCGGTCGAATCAGGGAACAGCCCCAGCATTTT. Protein: CASGRIREQPQHF.